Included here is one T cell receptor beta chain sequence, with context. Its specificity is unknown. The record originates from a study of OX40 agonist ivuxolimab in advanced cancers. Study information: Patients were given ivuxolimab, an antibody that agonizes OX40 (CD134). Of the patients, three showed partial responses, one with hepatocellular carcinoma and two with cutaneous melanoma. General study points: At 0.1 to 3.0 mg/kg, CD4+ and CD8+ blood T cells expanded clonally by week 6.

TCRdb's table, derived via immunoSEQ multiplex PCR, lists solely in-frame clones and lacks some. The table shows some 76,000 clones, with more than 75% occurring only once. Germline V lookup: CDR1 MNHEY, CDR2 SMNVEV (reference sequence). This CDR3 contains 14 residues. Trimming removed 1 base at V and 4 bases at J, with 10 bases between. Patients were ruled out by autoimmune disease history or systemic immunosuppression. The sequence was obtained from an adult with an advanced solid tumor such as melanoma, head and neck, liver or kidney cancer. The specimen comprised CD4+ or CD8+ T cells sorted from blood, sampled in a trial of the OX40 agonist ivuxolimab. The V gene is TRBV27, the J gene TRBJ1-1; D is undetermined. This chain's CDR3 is CASSLWGEGTEAFF. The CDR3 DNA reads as TGTGCCAGCAGTTTATGGGGAGAGGGCACTGAAGCTTTCTTT.